These 10 T cell receptor beta chains were sequenced from one sample in a study of siplizumab effects on memory and regulatory T cells. Clones were sequenced by immunoSEQ multiplex PCR, and TCRdb holds only the in-frame ones, with some missing. The table lists about 94,000 clones, 94% of them singletons. The sample taken for sequencing was non-Treg CD4+ T cells sorted from blood. The receptor set was obtained from a human donor in good health.

The chain joins TRBV5-4 to TRBJ2-7; TRBD2 matches at 11 bases. This CDR3 has 14 amino acids. V shed 3 bases and J 3 bases; nucleotides not matched to a gene: 2. In germline, CDR1 is SGHNT, CDR2 YYREEE (reference sequence). CDR3 region: CASSSGTSGYEQYF. The CDR3 DNA sequence: TGTGCCAGCAGCTCCGGGACTAGCGGCTACGAGCAGTACTTC.

The V and J genes are TRBV9 and TRBJ1-3; no clear D. The CDR3 is 14 amino acids. V was shortened by 0 bases and J by 0 bases, with 4 bases between the two germline ends. Germline assignment: CDR1 SGDLS and CDR2 YYNGEE. CDR3 sequence: CASSVEPSGNTIYF. CDR3 sequence (DNA): TGTGCCAGCAGCGTAGAGCCCTCTGGAAACACCATATATTTT.

This chain uses TRBV5-4 with TRBJ2-1, with a weak D call TRBD1 (6 bases). Germline CDR1 SGHNT, CDR2 YYREEE (reference sequence). The V and J ends lost 4 bases and 0 bases respectively, with 14 bases between them. This CDR3 contains 16 residues. The CDR3 protein is CASSALQGPSYNEQFF. DNA for the CDR3: TGTGCCAGCAGCGCGTTACAGGGTCCCTCCTACAATGAGCAGTTCTTC.

This rearrangement joins TRBV4-1 to TRBJ2-3; TRBD2 matches 9 bases. Trimming cost V 1 base and J 7 bases; bases outside gene matches: 6. Germline V gene sequence: CDR1 MGHRA, CDR2 YSYEKL. The CDR3 runs to 15 residues. The CDR3 coding sequence is TGCGCCAGCAGCCAAGGGAGTAGCGGGGGAAATACGCAGTATTTT. Protein product: CASSQGSSGGNTQYF.

J is TRBJ2-7 and V is TRBV2, with 11 bases matching TRBD2. The CDR3 length is 14 residues. Germline V CDR1 and CDR2: SNHLY, FYNNEI. The J segment lost 5 bases and the V segment lost 6 bases, leaving 6 bases of the junction unmatched. This CDR3 reads CASSQGTSGNEQYF. CDR3 nucleotides: TGTGCCAGCAGCCAAGGGACTAGCGGTAACGAGCAGTACTTC.

This clone was detected only once. The chain combines TRBV7-2 with TRBJ2-7, with 7 positions matching TRBD2. CDR3 length equals 16 residues. J gave up 4 bases and V 1 base, and 10 bases lay outside the gene matches. Germline CDR1 SGHTA, CDR2 FQGNSA. Here the CDR3 reads CASSLGGTREGYEQYF. Here the CDR3 DNA reads TGTGCCAGCAGCTTAGGGGGGACGAGGGAGGGGTACGAGCAGTACTTC.

This sequence joins TRBV5-4 and TRBJ2-7, with 10 nucleotides matching TRBD1. V was pared by 4 bases and J by 4 bases, with 8 bases of the junction left unmatched. Germline V lookup: CDR1 SGHNT, CDR2 YYREEE (reference sequence). This CDR3 comprises 15 residues. Here the CDR3 DNA reads TGTGCCAGCAGCCGCCGGGACAGGGGTTCATACGAGCAGTACTTC. Its protein product is CASSRRDRGSYEQYF.

V gene TRBV27 combines with J gene TRBJ2-3, with 8 bases matching TRBD2. The CDR3 has 16 residues. V was pared by 4 bases and J by 4 bases, with 10 bases of the junction left unmatched. The V gene's germline CDR1 is MNHEY and CDR2 SMNVEV (reference sequence). CDR3 in DNA: TGTGCCAGCAGTTCAGTAGCGGGATTGGGGGCAGATACGCAGTATTTT. Translation gives CASSSVAGLGADTQYF.

V usage is TRBV2 and J usage is TRBJ2-5; D remains unclear. The germline V and J ends were trimmed by 6 bases and 2 bases, with 4 bases remaining between them. Germline V lookup: CDR1 SNHLY, CDR2 FYNNEI. The CDR3 is 11 residues long. The CDR3 reads CASSLQETQYF. DNA of the CDR3: TGTGCCAGCAGCTTGCAAGAGACCCAGTACTTC. The entire variable domain, with the rest obtained from reference TRBV2 and TRBJ2-5, is as follows: EPEVTQTPSHQVTQMGQEVILRCVPISNHLYFYWYRQILGQKVEFLVSFYNNEISEKSEIFDDQFSVERPDGSNFTLKIRSTKLEDSAMYFCASSLQETQYFGPGTRLLVL.

V usage is TRBV20-1 and J usage is TRBJ2-1; D call uncertain. Germline V gives CDR1 DFQATT, CDR2 SNEGSKA (reference sequence). V gave up 8 bases and J gave up 5 bases, with 7 bases separating them. This CDR3 is built from 10 residues. CDR3 bases: TGCAGTCCCCTCGACAATGAGCAGTTCTTC. Translation: CSPLDNEQFF.